A selection of T cell receptor beta chains follows, all from one sample in a study of cytotoxic CD8 clonotypes in ibrutinib-treated CLL. The data were produced by immunoSEQ multiplex PCR, yet TCRdb's version contains in-frame clones alone and is incomplete. The data show about 50,000 clones, with over 80% seen just once and roughly 20% held by the top ten. Source: PBMCs, taken after 24 months of ibrutinib treatment. Receptor source: a human donor with chronic lymphocytic leukemia. The conserved cysteine and the conserved F or W are not part of the CDR3 here. A D gene is named only where the DNA matches it firmly.

V: TRBV30
J: TRBJ2-5
D: -
CDR3: ASGGLVETQY

V: TRBV6-1
J: TRBJ2-7
D: TRBD1
CDR3: ASSGGTGGITYEQY

V: TRBV4-3
J: TRBJ2-1
D: TRBD2
CDR3: ASSQEPAGYTFNEQF

V: TRBV28
J: TRBJ1-5
D: -
CDR3: ATSTFVGEDQPQH

V: TRBV7-2
J: TRBJ2-2
D: -
CDR3: ASSLARQNTGELF

V: TRBV19
J: TRBJ2-5
D: TRBD2
CDR3: ASSIASGRQETQY

V: TRBV7-2
J: TRBJ1-1
D: -
CDR3: ASSLGQNTEAF

V: TRBV7-2
J: TRBJ2-2
D: -
CDR3: ASSLGQADTGELF

V: TRBV6-1
J: TRBJ1-1
D: -
CDR3: AGAAGRKNTEAF

V: TRBV9
J: TRBJ1-2
D: -
CDR3: ASSVTPPRDGGYT

V: TRBV7-8
J: TRBJ2-7
D: -
CDR3: ASSLPREADMRGDEQY

V: TRBV7-8
J: TRBJ1-5
D: -
CDR3: ASSFGRNQPQH

V: TRBV5-1
J: TRBJ1-4
D: -
CDR3: ASSFGGSNEKLF

V: TRBV29-1
J: TRBJ1-2
D: -
CDR3: SVLAANGYT

V: TRBV30
J: TRBJ2-3
D: -
CDR3: AWSVGQRSTDTQY

V: TRBV5-1
J: TRBJ1-1
D: -
CDR3: ASSFTAMNTEAF

V: TRBV2
J: TRBJ2-7
D: -
CDR3: ASSGQGEQY

V: TRBV20-1
J: TRBJ2-5
D: -
CDR3: SARVPGTQY

V: TRBV5-8
J: TRBJ2-7
D: TRBD2
CDR3: ASSTTWTSGYYEQY

V: TRBV6-6
J: TRBJ2-5
D: TRBD2
CDR3: ASRRVAGEVGAQY

V: TRBV18
J: TRBJ2-3
D: -
CDR3: ASSPLPSGGGATDTQY

V: TRBV5-1
J: TRBJ1-1
D: -
CDR3: ASSREGTEAF

V: TRBV11-2
J: TRBJ2-2
D: -
CDR3: ASSPQTVNTGELF

V: TRBV29-1
J: TRBJ2-3
D: -
CDR3: SVEDLPGEIRTDTQY

V: TRBV7-2
J: TRBJ1-1
D: -
CDR3: ASSSGVNTEAF

V: TRBV28
J: TRBJ2-3
D: -
CDR3: ASSPGGSTDTQY